These T cell receptor beta chains were read from a single sample in a study of blood T cell repertoires in COVID-19. Repertoires were generated with immunoSEQ multiplex PCR, while TCRdb's copy carries only in-frame clones and drops some. The sample lists more than 200,000 clones, roughly 85% occurring once. The sequencing input was peripheral blood. The receptor set was obtained from a man aged 18 to 35 with active or convalescent COVID-19. The CDR3 runs from the conserved cysteine through the conserved F or W. A D gene is named only where the DNA matches it firmly. Only part of the rows carry a size: once, few, many, or a class if the clone is expanded.

TRBJ1-1,NA,TRBV30,TRBD1,TGTGCCTGGATGGGACAGGTGAACACTGAAGCTTTCTTT,CAWMGQVNTEAFF
TRBJ1-6,NA,TRBV19,NA,TGTGCCAGTCTGCCGGGACAATCGAGCTCCTATAATTCACCCCTCCACTTT,CASLPGQSSSYNSPLHF
TRBJ1-4,NA,TRBV7-3,TRBD1,TGTGCCAGCAGCCCAGGACAGGGGACTAATGAAAAACTGTTTTTT,CASSPGQGTNEKLFF
TRBJ1-5,NA,TRBV2,TRBD1,TGTGCCAGCAGTGAATCAGGGGGCCTACAGCCCCAGCATTTT,CASSESGGLQPQHF
TRBJ2-3,NA,TRBV5-1,TRBD1,TGCGCCAGCAGCGTACGACAGGGGCGGGGAGATACGCAGTATTTT,CASSVRQGRGDTQYF
TRBJ1-6,NA,TRBV19,TRBD1,TGTGCCAGTAGTATGTCACCGTGGGACAGACGTGACTCACCCCTCCACTTT,CASSMSPWDRRDSPLHF
TRBJ1-1,NA,TRBV12-3/TRBV12-4,NA,TGTGCCAGCAGTCTACGCGCGAACACTGAAGCTTTCTTT,CASSLRANTEAFF
TRBJ1-6,NA,TRBV27,TRBD1,TGTGCCAGCAGTTTCGGTCAGGGGGCGCAAGGTCGGAATTCACCCCTCCACTTT,CASSFGQGAQGRNSPLHF
TRBJ2-3,NA,TRBV7-9,TRBD1,TGTGCCAGCAGCTCCGTAGACAGGGGTGGCACAGATACGCAGTATTTT,CASSSVDRGGTDTQYF
TRBJ1-6,NA,TRBV25-1,TRBD1,TGTGCCAGCGGGGGACAGGGCCCTTTTTCACCCCTCCACTTT,CASGGQGPFSPLHF
TRBJ1-2,NA,TRBV2,TRBD1,TGTGCCAGCAGTGCGCGACAGGGGGATGGCTACACCTTC,CASSARQGDGYTF
TRBJ2-2,NA,TRBV10-3,TRBD1,TGTGCCATCAGGGACAGGGACACCGGGGAGCTGTTTTTT,CAIRDRDTGELFF
TRBJ2-5,NA,TRBV7-2,NA,TGTGCCAGCAGCTTAATTCGACCCCTCGGCGGGGAGACCCAGTACTTC,CASSLIRPLGGETQYF
TRBJ2-1,NA,TRBV9,TRBD1,TGTGCCAGCAGCGGCCGGGACAGGGCAAATGAGCAGTTCTTC,CASSGRDRANEQFF
TRBJ2-7,NA,TRBV20-1,NA,TGCAGTGCTAGACCCGTAGACGAGCAGTACTTC,CSARPVDEQYF
TRBJ2-5,NA,TRBV20-1,NA,TGCAGTGCTAGAGCGGAGGAGACCCAGTACTTC,CSARAEETQYF
TRBJ2-2,once,TRBV4-2,TRBD2,TGTGCCAGCAGCCAAGATTCGCCGGGACTAGCGGGCCTATCTAGGCTGTTTTTT,CASSQDSPGLAGLSRLFF
TRBJ1-4,NA,TRBV29-1,NA,TGCAGCGTTGAGGTTGGGGCGGCCGAAATTTTT,CSVEVGAAEIF